The following is a T cell receptor (beta chain) sequence with its context. The data derive from a study of shared clonotypes between healthy human individuals. V was cut by 8 bases and J by 3 bases, with 5 bases left in between. The length of the CDR3 is 11 residues. The V gene's germline CDR1 is KGHSH and CDR2 LQKENI. For sorted subsets, approximately 0.2 ug DNA per replicate equaled about 30,000 T cell genomes. Profiled with immunoSEQ multiplex PCR; TCRdb holds only in-frame clones, not every one. The sample gives roughly 2.5 million clones, around 90% of which show up once; about 0.13% is in the top ten.

This chain joins TRBV18 and TRBJ2-1; the D is unclear. This TCR derives from a man in his late teens or twenties in good health. The sample taken for sequencing was naive CD4+ T cells sorted from blood. As to subset: CD45RA+ positively selected. CDR3 sequence: CASANYNEQFF. The CDR3 DNA reads TGTGCCAGCGCCAACTACAATGAGCAGTTCTTC.